The 2 T cell receptor beta chains listed next were all sequenced from one sample in a study of molecular identifiers for immune sequencing clone quantification. TCRdb re-called the PCR reads with MiXCR, one entry per CDR3 protein. The repertoire consists of about half a million distinct CDR3 sequences, with around 23% occurring once and the leading ten covering over 0.6%. The material sequenced was naive CD8+ T cells from blood, with Jurkat cell RNA spiked in. This sample's subset: FACS-sorted CD8+CD4-CCR7+CD45RA+ naive T cells. Receptor source: a human donor in good health. Some libraries in this study had Jurkat cell RNA spiked in.

Details on this clonotype: A junction boundary mismatches the germline segment, possibly from a read error. The chain has TRBV10-3 and TRBJ2-7; TRBD1 matches 7 bases. This CDR3 has 14 residues. Germline loops: CDR1 ENHRY, CDR2 SYGVKD. In DNA, the CDR3 is TGCGCCAGCAGACAGGGACCCTCGGGCGACGAGCAGTACTTC. Translated: CASRQGPSGDEQYF.

The J gene is TRBJ2-7, the V gene TRBV7-2, with D possibly being TRBD2 (6 bases). V was shortened by 4 bases and J by 7 bases, with 14 bases between the two germline ends. This CDR3 contains 13 residues. Germline V gives CDR1 SGHTA, CDR2 FQGNSA. CDR3 in amino acids: CASSSEGAGEQYF. DNA for the CDR3: TGTGCCAGCAGCTCCGAAGGGGCGGGGGAGCAGTACTTC.